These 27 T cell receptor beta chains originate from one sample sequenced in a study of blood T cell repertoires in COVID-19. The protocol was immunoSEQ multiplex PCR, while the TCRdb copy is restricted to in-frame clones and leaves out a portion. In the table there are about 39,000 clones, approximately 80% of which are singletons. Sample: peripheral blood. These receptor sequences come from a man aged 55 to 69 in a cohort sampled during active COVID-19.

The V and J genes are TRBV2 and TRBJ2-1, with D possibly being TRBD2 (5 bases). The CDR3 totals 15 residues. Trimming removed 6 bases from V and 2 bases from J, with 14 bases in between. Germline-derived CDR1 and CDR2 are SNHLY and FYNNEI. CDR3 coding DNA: TGTGCCAGCAGGGTAAGGGAGAACACCTACAATGAGCAGTTCTTC. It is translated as CASRVRENTYNEQFF.

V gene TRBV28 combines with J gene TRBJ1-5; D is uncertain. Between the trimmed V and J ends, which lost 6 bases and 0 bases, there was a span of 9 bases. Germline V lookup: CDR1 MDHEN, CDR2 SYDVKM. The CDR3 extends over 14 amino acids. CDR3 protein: CASSPHYSNQPQHF. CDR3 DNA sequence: TGTGCCAGCAGCCCCCACTATAGCAATCAGCCCCAGCATTTT.

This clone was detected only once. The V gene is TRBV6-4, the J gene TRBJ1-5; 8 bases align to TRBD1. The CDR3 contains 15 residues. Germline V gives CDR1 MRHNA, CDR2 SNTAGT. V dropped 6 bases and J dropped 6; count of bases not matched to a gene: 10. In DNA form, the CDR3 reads TGTGCCAGCAGACAGCAGGGGGCGCGGAGTCAGCCCCAGCATTTT. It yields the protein CASRQQGARSQPQHF.

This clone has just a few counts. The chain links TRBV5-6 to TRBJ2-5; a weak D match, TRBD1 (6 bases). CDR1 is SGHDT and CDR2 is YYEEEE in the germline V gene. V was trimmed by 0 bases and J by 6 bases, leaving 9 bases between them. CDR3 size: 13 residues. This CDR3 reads CASSLGDMKTQYF. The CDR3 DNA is TGTGCCAGCAGCTTGGGGGACATGAAGACCCAGTACTTC.

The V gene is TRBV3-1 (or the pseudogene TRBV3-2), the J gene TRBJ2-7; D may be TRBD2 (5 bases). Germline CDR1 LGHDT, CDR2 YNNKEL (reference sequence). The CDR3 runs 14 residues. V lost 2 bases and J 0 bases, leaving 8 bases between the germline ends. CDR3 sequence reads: CASSQLGSSYEQYF. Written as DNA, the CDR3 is TGTGCCAGCAGCCAATTAGGGAGCTCCTACGAGCAGTACTTC.

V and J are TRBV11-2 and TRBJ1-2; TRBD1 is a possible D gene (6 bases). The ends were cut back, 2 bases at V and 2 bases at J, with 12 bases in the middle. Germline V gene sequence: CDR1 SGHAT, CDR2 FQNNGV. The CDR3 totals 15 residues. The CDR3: CASSLLRGWNYGYTF. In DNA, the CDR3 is TGTGCCAGCAGCTTATTGAGGGGGTGGAACTATGGCTACACCTTC. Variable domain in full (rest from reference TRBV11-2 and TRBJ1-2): EAGVAQSPRYKIIEKRQSVAFWCNPISGHATLYWYQQILGQGPKLLIQFQNNGVVDDSQLPKDRFSAERLKGVDSTLKIQPAKLEDSAVYLCASSLLRGWNYGYTFGSGTRLTVV.

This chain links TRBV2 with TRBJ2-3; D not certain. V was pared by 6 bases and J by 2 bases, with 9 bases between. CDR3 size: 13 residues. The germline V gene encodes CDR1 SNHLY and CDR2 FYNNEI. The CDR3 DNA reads TGTGCCAGCAGCCACAGTGACACAGATACGCAGTATTTT. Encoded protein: CASSHSDTDTQYF. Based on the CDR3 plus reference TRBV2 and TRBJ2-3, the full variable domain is EPEVTQTPSHQVTQMGQEVILRCVPISNHLYFYWYRQILGQKVEFLVSFYNNEISEKSEIFDDQFSVERPDGSNFTLKIRSTKLEDSAMYFCASSHSDTDTQYFGPGTRLTVL.

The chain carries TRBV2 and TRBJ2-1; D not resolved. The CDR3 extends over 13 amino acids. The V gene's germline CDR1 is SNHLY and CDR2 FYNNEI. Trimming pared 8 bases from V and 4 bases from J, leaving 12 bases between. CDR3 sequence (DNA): TGTGCCAGCGATAGAGAGGAGTACAATGAGCAGTTCTTC. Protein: CASDREEYNEQFF.

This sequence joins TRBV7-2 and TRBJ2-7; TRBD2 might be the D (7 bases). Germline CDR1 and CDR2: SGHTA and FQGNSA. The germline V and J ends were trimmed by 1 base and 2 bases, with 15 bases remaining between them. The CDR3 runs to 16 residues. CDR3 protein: CASSLVAGARTYEQYF. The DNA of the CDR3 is TGTGCCAGCAGCTTAGTTGCGGGGGCGAGGACCTACGAGCAGTACTTC.

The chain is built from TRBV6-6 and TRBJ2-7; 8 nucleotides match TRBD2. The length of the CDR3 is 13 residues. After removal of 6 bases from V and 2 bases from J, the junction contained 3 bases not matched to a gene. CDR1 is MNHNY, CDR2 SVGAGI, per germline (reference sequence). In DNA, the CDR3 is TGTGCCAGCAGCCCAGCGGGAGCCTACGAGCAGTACTTC. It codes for CASSPAGAYEQYF.

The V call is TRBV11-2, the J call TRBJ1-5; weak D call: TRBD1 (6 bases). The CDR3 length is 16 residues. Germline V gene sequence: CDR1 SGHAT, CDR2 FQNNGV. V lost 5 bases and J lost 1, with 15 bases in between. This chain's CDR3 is CASSANPGASNQPQHF. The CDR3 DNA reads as TGTGCCAGCAGCGCCAACCCAGGGGCGAGCAATCAGCCCCAGCATTTT. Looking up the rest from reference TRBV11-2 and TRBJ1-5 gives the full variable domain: EAGVAQSPRYKIIEKRQSVAFWCNPISGHATLYWYQQILGQGPKLLIQFQNNGVVDDSQLPKDRFSAERLKGVDSTLKIQPAKLEDSAVYLCASSANPGASNQPQHFGDGTRLSIL.

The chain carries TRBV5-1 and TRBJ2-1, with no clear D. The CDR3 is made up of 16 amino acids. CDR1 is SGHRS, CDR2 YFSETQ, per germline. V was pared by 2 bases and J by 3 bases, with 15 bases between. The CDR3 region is CASSFGALSIYNEQFF. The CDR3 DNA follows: TGCGCCAGCAGCTTCGGAGCGTTATCCATCTACAATGAGCAGTTCTTC.

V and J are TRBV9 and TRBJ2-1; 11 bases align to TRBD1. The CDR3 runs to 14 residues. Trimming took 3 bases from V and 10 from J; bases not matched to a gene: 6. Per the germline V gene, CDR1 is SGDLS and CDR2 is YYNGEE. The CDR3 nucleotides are TGTGCCAGCAGCGCCGGGACAGGGGGTTACGAGCAGTTCTTC. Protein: CASSAGTGGYEQFF.

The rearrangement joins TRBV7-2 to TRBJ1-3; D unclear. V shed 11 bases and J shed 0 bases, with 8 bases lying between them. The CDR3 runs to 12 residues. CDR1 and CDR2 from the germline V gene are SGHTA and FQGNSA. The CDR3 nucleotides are TGTGCCTCCGGGTCCTCTGGAAACACCATATATTTT. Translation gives CASGSSGNTIYF.

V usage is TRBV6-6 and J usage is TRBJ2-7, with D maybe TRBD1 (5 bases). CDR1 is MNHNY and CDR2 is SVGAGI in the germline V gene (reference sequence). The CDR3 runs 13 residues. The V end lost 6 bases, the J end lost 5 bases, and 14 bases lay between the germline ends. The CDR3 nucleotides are TGTGCCAGCAGCTTAGGGGTTCGGGACGAGCAGTACTTC. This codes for CASSLGVRDEQYF.

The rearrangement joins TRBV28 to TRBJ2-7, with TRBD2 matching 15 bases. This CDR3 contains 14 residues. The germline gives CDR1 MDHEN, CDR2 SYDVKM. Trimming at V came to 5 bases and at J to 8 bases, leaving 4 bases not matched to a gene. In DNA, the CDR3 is TGTGCCAGCAGTGGACTAGCGGGAGGGTGGAAGCAGTACTTC. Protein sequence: CASSGLAGGWKQYF.

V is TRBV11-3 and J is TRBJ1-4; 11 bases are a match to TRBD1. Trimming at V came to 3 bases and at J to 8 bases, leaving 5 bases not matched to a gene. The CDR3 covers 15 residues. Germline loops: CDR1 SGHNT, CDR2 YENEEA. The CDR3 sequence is CASSFGQGAHEKLFF. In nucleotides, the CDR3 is TGTGCCAGCAGCTTCGGACAGGGGGCGCACGAAAAACTGTTTTTT.

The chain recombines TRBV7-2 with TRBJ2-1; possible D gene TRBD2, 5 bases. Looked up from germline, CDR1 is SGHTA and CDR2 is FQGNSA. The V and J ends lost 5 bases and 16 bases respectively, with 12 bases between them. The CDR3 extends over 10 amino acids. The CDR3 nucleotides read TGTGCCAGCAGCCGGGATTTAGTTTTCTTC. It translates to CASSRDLVFF.

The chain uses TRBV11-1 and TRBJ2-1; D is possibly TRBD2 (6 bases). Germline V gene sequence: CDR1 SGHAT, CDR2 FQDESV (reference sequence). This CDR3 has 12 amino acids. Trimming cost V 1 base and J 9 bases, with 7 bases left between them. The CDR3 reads CASSLVGGEQFF. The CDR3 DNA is TGTGCCAGCAGCTTAGTCGGGGGTGAGCAGTTCTTC.

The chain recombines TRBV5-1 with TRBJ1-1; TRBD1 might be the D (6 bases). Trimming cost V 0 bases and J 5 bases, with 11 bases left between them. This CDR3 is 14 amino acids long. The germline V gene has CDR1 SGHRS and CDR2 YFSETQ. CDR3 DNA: TGCGCCAGCAGCTTGGGCAGGGGAACAACTGAAGCTTTCTTT. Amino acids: CASSLGRGTTEAFF.

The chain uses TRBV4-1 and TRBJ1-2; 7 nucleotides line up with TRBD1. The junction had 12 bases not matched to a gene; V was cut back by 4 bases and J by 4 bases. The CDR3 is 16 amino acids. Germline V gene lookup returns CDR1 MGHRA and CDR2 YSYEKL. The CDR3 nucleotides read TGCGCCAGCAGCCCCCGCCAATTACAGGGGAGCTATGGCTACACCTTC. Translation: CASSPRQLQGSYGYTF.

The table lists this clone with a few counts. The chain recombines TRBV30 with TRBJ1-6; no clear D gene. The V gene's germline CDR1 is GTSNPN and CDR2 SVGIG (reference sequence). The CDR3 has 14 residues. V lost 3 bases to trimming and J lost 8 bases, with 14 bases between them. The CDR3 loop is CAWSPRRRDSPLHF. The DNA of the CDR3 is TGTGCCTGGAGCCCACGCAGGCGGGATTCACCCCTCCACTTT.

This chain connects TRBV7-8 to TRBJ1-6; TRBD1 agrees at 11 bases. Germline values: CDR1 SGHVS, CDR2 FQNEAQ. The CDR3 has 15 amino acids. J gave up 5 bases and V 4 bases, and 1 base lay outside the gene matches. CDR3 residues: CASSWDRGDNSPLHF. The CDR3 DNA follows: TGTGCCAGCAGCTGGGACAGGGGGGATAATTCACCCCTCCACTTT. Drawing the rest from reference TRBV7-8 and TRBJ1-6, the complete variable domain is GAGVSQSPRYKVAKRGQDVALRCDPISGHVSLFWYQQALGQGPEFLTYFQNEAQLDKSGLPSDRFFAERPEGSVSTLKIQRTQQEDSAVYLCASSWDRGDNSPLHFGNGTRLTVT.

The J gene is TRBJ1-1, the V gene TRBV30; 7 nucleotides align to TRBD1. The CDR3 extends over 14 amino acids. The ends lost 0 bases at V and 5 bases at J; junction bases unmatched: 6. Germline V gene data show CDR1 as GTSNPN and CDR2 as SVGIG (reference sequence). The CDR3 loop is CAWSVGQAGTEAFF. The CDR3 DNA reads TGTGCCTGGAGTGTAGGACAGGCGGGAACTGAAGCTTTCTTT.

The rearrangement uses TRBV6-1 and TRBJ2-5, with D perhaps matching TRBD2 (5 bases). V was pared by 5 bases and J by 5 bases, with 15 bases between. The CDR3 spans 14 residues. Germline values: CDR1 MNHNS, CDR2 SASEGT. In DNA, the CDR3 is TGTGCCAGCAGTCCATCGGGCGGGCGGGAGACCCAGTACTTC. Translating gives CASSPSGGRETQYF.

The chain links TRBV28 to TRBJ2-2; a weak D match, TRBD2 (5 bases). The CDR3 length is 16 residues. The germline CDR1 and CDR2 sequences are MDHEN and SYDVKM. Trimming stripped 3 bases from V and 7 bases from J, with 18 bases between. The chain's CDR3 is CASSFASTRPGGELFF. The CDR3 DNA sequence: TGTGCCAGCAGTTTTGCTTCCACTAGACCGGGCGGGGAGCTGTTTTTT.

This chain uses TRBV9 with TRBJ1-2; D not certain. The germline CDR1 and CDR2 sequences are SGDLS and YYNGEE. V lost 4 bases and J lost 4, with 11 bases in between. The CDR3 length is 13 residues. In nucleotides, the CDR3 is TGTGCCAGCAGCCTAGGCGGCCTCTATGGCTACACCTTC. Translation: CASSLGGLYGYTF.